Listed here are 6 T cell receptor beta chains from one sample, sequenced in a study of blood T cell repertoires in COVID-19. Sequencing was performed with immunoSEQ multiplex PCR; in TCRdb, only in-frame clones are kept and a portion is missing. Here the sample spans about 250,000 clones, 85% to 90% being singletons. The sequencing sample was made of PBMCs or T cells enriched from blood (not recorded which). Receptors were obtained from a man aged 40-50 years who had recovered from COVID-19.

The CDR3 region is CASSAGQFTGELFF. The DNA for the CDR3 is TGTGCCAGCAGCGCCGGACAGTTCACCGGGGAGCTGTTTTTT. This rearrangement joins TRBV7-2 to TRBJ2-2; maybe TRBD1 (6 bases). Between the trimmed V and J ends, which lost 5 bases and 4 bases, there was a span of 11 bases. Per germline, CDR1 SGHTA and CDR2 FQGNSA. The CDR3 is made up of 14 amino acids.

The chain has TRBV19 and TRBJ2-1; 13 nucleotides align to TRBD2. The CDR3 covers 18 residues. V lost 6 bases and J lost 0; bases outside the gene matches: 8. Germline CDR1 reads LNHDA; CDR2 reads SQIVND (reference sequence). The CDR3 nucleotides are TGTGCCAGTAGGGCCGGGACTAGCGGGACTAGCTCCTACAATGAGCAGTTCTTC. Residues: CASRAGTSGTSSYNEQFF. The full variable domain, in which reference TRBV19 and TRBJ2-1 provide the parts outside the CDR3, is DGGITQSPKYLFRKEGQNVTLSCEQNLNHDAMYWYRQDPGQGLRLIYYSQIVNDFQKGDIAEGYSVSREKKESFPLTVTSAQKNPTAFYLCASRAGTSGTSSYNEQFFGPGTRLTVL.

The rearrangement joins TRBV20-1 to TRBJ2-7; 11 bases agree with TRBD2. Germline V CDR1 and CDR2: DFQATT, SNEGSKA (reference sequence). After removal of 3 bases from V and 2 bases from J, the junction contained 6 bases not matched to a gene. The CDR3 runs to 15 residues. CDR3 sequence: CSASFSGRAPYEQYF. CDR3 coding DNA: TGCAGTGCTAGTTTTAGCGGGAGGGCCCCCTACGAGCAGTACTTC.

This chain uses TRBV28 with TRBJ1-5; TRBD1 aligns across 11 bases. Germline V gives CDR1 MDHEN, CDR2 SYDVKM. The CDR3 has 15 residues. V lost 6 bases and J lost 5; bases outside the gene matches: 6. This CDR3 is CASRPRTGGDQPQHF. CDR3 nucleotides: TGTGCCAGCAGGCCACGGACAGGGGGCGATCAGCCCCAGCATTTT.

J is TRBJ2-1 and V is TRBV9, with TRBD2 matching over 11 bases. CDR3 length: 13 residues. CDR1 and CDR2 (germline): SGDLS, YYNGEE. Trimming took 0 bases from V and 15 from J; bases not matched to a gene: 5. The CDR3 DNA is TGTGCCAGCAGCGTAGTTAGCGGGGGGGCCCGGTTCTTC. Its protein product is CASSVVSGGARFF.

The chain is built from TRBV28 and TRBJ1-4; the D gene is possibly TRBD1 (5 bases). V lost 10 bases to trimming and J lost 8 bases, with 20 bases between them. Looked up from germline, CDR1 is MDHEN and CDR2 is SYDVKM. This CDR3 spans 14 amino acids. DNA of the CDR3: TGTGCCATACACAAAGGCGGGGCAAAGGAAAAACTGTTTTTT. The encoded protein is CAIHKGGAKEKLFF.